Given below is one TCR delta chain in context. This entry comes from a study of gamma-delta T cells after stem cell transplantation. TCRdb re-processed the RT-PCR reads using CATT. The sample has approximately 1,600 delta-chain clones, 3.5% to 4.5% seen once. CDR1 is GEAIGNYY, CDR2 EKD, per germline. The junction had 17 bases not matched to a gene; V was cut back by 3 bases and J by 0 bases. The CDR3 totals 20 residues. V and J are TRDV2 and TRDJ1; 11 nucleotides match TRDD3. Material: gamma-delta T cells. This sequence was found in a human donor. It is not recorded whose cells these are; they may come from a transplant donor. Here the CDR3 reads CACDAVLGDNLSTYTDKLIF. In DNA, the CDR3 is TGTGCCTGTGACGCCGTACTGGGGGATAATCTCTCTACGTACACCGATAAACTCATCTTT.